This T cell receptor (beta chain) was captured in a study of blood T cell repertoires in COVID-19 (dated by TCRdb to about 2020). For context, the study as a whole: Samples covering the acute and convalescent phases of COVID-19 were provided by collaborators in the United States, Italy and Spain. The material from the prospective study consisted of cDNA or gDNA derived from T cells, B-cell-depleted T cells, or PBMCs. Deeply sampled blood TCRbeta repertoires from subjects exposed to, actively infected with, or recovered from COVID-19 were included in the dataset. A freely available public database, intended as a resource for researchers studying the immune response to SARS-CoV-2, is where the repertoires were released. The samples were drawn from two sources: the first 160 participants of the ongoing ImmuneRACE study, and 1,000 to 1,500 subjects contributed by 6 global collaborators. The sample metadata nearly always contained a de-identified subject ID, COVID-19 status, age in years and sex. Where available, HLA class I and class II types were obtained from metadata supplied by the sample provider rather than from assay-based typing.

CDR1 and CDR2 (MNHNY, SVGAGI) derive from the germline V gene (reference sequence). CDR3 length: 16 amino acids, cysteine to phenylalanine. Just the 48-base CDR3 DNA is kept, in frame starting at base 1. V lost 7 bases and J lost 5 bases; the stretch between them is 22 bases long. Collaborating institutions collected whole blood in K2EDTA tubes following their own protocols. Collaborator samples were shipped for TCRbeta analysis as frozen whole blood, isolated PBMCs, or DNA extracted from either sample type. Concerning this clone itself: Its antigen is unknown. Base qualities are not recorded, but no much larger clone differs from it by a single base.

Findings and caveats that apply to the study as a whole: The amount of clinical and demographic metadata varied by source and participant and was provided uncurated.

TCRbeta CDR3 regions were amplified from genomic DNA by means of the immunoSEQ Assay, a bias-controlled multiplex PCR. The authors' pipeline ran thus. Nucleated cell counts per sample were estimated from amplification of reference gene primers within the assay. Sequence reads were collapsed and filtered to measure the absolute abundance of every unique TCRbeta CDR3 rearrangement. Productive Simpson clonality was computed per sample as the square root of Simpson's diversity index over productive rearrangements. The clones in this table, taken by TCRdb from immuneACCESS, are in-frame only. Not every clone is retained; where verified, under half of the shortfall comes from an unresolved V gene, and the cause of the rest is unknown. Clone size and the V and J calls come from that table; the DNA yielded D and trimming. This sample gives roughly 63,000 clones in total; 89% of them show up just once. 7% to 10% of the sample lies in the top ten.

The chain joins TRBV6-6 to TRBJ2-3, with a tentative D gene TRBD1 over 6 matching bases. Sequenced sample: peripheral blood. This receptor was obtained from a man aged 45-65 years with active COVID-19. For the CDR3, the sequence is CASTARTGQVGDTQYF. The DNA is as follows: TGTGCCAGCACGGCCCGAACAGGGCAAGTGGGAGATACGCAGTATTTT.